This paragraph covers one T cell receptor beta chain sequence. Under the authors' procedure: Filtering differed because ImmunoSEQ produced junction-only sequences that carried no quality scores. Assay used: immunoSEQ multiplex PCR; TCRdb lists only in-frame clones, some missing. For V, J and clone size, that table is used; D and trimming come from the DNA. This table holds roughly 680,000 clones, roughly 72% found once. The data belong to a study of shared clonotypes between healthy human individuals. The wider study: Used for every donor were three CD4 naive, three CD4 memory, two CD8 naive and one CD8 memory plate.

All donors were Caucasian adults living in Nashville, Tennessee. Germline V gives CDR1 WSHSY, CDR2 SAAADI. CDR3 size: 14 residues. V was cut by 3 bases and J by 2 bases, with 10 bases left in between. Sample: memory CD4+ T cells sorted from blood. The subset: CD45RA-negative fraction. The V call is TRBV10-2, the J call TRBJ1-2, with TRBD1 as a possible D gene (5 bases). This sequence originates from a woman aged 25 to 39 in good health. The CDR3 sequence: CASSDYGGNYGYTF. The CDR3 nucleotides read TGCGCCAGCAGTGATTATGGGGGAAACTATGGCTACACCTTC.